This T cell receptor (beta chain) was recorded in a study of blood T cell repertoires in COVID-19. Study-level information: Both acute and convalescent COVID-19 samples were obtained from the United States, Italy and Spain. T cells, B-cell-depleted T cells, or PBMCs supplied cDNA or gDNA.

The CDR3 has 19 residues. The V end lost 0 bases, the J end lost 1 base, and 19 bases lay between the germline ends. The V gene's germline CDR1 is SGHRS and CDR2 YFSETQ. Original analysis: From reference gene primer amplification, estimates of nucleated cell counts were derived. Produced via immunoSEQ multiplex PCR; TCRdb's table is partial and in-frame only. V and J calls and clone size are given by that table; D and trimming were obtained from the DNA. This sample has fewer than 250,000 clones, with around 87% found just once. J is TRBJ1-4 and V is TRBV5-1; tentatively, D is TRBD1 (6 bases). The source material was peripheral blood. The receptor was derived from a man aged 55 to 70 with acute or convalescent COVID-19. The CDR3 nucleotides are TGCGCCAGCAGCTTGGGGCAGGGGCAAGGTGTGGTAACTAATGAAAAACTGTTTTTT. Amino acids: CASSLGQGQGVVTNEKLFF.